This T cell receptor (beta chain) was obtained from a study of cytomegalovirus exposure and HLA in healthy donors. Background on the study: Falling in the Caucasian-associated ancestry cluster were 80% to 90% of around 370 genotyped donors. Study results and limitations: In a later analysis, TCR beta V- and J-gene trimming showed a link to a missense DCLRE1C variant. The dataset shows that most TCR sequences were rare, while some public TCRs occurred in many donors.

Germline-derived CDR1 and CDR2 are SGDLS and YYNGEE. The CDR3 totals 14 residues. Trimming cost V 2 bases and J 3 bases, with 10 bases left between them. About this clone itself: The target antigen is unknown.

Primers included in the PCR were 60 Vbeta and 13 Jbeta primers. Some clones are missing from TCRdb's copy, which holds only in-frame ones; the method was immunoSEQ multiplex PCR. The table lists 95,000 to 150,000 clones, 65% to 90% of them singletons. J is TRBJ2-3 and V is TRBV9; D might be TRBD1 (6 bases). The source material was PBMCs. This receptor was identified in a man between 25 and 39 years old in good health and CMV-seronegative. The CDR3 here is CASSVRGATDTQYF. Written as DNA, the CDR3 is TGTGCCAGCAGCGTCAGGGGTGCAACAGATACGCAGTATTTT.